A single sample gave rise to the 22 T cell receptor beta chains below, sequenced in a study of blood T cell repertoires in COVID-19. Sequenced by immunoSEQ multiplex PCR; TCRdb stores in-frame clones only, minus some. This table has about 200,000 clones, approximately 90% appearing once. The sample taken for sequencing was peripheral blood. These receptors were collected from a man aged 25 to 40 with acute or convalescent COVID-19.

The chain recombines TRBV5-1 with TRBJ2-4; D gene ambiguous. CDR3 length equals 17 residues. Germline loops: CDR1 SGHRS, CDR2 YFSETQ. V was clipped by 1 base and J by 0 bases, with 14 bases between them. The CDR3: CASSLHPIAQAKNIQYF. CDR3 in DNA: TGCGCCAGCAGCTTGCATCCCATCGCGCAAGCCAAAAACATTCAGTACTTC.

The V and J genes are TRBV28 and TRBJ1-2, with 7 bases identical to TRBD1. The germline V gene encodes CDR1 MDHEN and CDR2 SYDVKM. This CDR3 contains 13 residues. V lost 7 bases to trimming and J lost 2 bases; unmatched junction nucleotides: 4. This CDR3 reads CASTQQGNYGYTF. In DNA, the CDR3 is TGTGCCAGCACGCAACAGGGGAACTATGGCTACACCTTC.

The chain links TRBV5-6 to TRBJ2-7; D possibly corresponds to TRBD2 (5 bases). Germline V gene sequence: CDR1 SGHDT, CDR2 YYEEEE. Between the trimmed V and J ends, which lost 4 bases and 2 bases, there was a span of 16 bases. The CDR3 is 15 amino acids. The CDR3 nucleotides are TGTGCCAGCAGCCACATGGACTTCACCGCCTACGAGCAGTACTTC. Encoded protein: CASSHMDFTAYEQYF. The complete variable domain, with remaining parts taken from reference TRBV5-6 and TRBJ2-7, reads DAGVTQSPTHLIKTRGQQVTLRCSPKSGHDTVSWYQQALGQGPQFIFQYYEEEERQRGNFPDRFSGHQFPNYSSELNVNALLLGDSALYLCASSHMDFTAYEQYFGPGTRLTVT.

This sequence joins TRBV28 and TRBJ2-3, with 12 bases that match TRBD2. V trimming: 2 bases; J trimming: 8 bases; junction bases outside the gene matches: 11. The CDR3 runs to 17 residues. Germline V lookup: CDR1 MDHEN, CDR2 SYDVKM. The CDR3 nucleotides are TGTGCCAGCAGTTTAACATTACGACTAGCGGGAGTGGGTACGCAGTATTTT. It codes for CASSLTLRLAGVGTQYF. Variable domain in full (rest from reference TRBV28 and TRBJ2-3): DVKVTQSSRYLVKRTGEKVFLECVQDMDHENMFWYRQDPGLGLRLIYFSYDVKMKEKGDIPEGYSVSREKKERFSLILESASTNQTSMYLCASSLTLRLAGVGTQYFGPGTRLTVL.

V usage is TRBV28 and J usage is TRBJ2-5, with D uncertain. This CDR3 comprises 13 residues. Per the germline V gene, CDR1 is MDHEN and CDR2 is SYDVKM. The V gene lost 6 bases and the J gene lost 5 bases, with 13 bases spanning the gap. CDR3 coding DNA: TGTGCCAGCAGGCCGACATCTGGGGAGACCCAGTACTTC. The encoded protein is CASRPTSGETQYF.

As DNA, the CDR3 is TGCGCCAGCATCGGGGGGGCCTACAATGAGCAGTTCTTC. It translates to CASIGGAYNEQFF. The V gene is TRBV5-1, the J gene TRBJ2-1; 8 bases are a match to TRBD2. The CDR3 length is 13 residues. Germline trimming cut 6 bases from V and 2 bases from J; bases unmatched to any gene: 1. Germline V gene sequence: CDR1 SGHRS, CDR2 YFSETQ. The variable domain in full, with the rest retrieved from reference TRBV5-1 and TRBJ2-1, is KAGVTQTPRYLIKTRGQQVTLSCSPISGHRSVSWYQQTPGQGLQFLFEYFSETQRNKGNFPGRFSGRQFSNSRSEMNVSTLELGDSALYLCASIGGAYNEQFFGPGTRLTVL.

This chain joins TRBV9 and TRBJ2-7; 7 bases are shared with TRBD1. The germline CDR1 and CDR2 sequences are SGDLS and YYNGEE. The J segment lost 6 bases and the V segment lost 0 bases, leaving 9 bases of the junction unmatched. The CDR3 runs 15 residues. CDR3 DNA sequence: TGTGCCAGCAGCGTAGGCTGGACAGGCCCCACCGAGCAGTACTTC. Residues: CASSVGWTGPTEQYF.

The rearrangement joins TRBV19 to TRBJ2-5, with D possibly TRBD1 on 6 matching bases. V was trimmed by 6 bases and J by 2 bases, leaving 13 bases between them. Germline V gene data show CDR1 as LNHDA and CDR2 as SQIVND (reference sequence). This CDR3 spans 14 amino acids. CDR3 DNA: TGTGCCAGTAGGGGCTGGGGGCCTCAAGAGACCCAGTACTTC. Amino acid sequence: CASRGWGPQETQYF.

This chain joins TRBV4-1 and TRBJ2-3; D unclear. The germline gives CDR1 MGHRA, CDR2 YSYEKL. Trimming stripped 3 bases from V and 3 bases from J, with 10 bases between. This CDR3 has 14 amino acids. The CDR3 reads CASSHLPRTDTQYF. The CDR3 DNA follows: TGCGCCAGCAGCCACCTACCCCGAACAGATACGCAGTATTTT.

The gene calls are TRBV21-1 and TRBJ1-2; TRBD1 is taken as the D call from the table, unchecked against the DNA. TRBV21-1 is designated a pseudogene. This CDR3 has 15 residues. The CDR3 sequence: CASNGDSLLVGGYTF. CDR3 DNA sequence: TGTGCCAGCAACGGGGACAGCCTTCTTGTCGGTGGCTACACCTTC.

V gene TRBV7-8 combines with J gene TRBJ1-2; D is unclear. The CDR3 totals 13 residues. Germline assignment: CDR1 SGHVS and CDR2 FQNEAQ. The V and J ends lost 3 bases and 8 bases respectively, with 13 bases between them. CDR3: CASSLLSERGYTF. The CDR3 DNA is TGTGCCAGCAGCTTGCTTTCCGAACGGGGCTACACCTTC.

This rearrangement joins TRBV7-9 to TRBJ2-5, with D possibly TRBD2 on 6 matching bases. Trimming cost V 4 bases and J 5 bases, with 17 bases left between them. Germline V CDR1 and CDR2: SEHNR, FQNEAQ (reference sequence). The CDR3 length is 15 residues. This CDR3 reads CASSWRGEVGETQYF. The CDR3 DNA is TGTGCCAGCAGCTGGCGGGGAGAGGTTGGGGAGACCCAGTACTTC.

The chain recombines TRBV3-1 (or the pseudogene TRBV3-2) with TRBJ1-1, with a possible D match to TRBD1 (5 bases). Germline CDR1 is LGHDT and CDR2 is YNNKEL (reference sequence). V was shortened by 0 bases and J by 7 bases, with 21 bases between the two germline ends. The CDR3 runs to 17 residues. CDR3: CASSQDIGRAGLGEAFF. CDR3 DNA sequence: TGTGCCAGCAGCCAAGATATCGGTAGGGCGGGGCTGGGTGAAGCTTTCTTT.

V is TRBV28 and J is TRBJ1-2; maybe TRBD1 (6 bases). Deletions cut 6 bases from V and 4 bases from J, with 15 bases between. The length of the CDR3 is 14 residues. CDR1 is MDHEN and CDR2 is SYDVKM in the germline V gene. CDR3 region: CASRRLGTIYGYTF. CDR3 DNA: TGTGCCAGCAGACGGTTAGGGACAATCTATGGCTACACCTTC.

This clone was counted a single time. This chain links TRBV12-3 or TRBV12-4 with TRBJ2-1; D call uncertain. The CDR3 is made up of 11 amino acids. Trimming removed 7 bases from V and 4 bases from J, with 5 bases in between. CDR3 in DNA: TGTGCCAGCAATACTTACAATGAGCAGTTCTTC. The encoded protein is CASNTYNEQFF.

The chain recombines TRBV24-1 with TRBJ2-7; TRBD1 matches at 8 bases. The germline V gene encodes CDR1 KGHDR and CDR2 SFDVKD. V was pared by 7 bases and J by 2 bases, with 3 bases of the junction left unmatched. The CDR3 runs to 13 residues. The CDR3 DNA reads TGTGCCACCAGCCAGGGGGCCCCCTACGAGCAGTACTTC. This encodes CATSQGAPYEQYF.

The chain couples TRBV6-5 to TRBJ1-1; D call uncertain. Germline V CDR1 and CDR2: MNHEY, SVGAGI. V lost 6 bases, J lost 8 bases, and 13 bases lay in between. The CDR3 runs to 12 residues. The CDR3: CASSPSRREAFF. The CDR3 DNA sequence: TGTGCCAGCAGCCCCTCCCGCCGGGAAGCTTTCTTT.

DNA of the CDR3: TGTGCCAGCAGCCCTATTGATAACAGGGACATCGGGGAGCTGTTTTTT. Translation gives CASSPIDNRDIGELFF. The V call is TRBV28, the J call TRBJ2-2; D might be TRBD1 (6 bases). V dropped 6 bases and J dropped 7 bases, with 21 bases sitting between them. Germline CDR1 and CDR2: MDHEN and SYDVKM. This CDR3 is 16 amino acids long.

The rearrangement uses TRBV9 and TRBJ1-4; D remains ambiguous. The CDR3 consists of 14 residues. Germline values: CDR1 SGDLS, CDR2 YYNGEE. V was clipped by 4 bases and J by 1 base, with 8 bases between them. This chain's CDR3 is CASSSPGTNEKLFF. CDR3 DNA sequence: TGTGCCAGCAGCTCGCCGGGAACTAATGAAAAACTGTTTTTT.

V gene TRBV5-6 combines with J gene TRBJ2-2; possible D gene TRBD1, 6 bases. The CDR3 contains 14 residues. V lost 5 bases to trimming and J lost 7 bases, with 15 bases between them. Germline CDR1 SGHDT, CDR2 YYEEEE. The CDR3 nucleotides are TGTGCCAGCAGTCACCAGACAGGCGACGGGGAGCTGTTTTTT. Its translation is CASSHQTGDGELFF.

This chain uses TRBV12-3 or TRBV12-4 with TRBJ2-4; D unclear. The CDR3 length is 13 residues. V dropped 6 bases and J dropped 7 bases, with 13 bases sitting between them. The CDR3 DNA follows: TGTGCCAGCAGGACGACTTTGACCAACATTCAGTACTTC. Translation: CASRTTLTNIQYF.

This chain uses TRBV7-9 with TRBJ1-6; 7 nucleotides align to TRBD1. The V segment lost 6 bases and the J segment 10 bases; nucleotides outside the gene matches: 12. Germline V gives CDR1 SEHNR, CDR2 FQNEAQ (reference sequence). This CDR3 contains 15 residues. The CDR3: CASRPQQGLRSPLHF. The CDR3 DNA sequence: TGTGCCAGCAGACCTCAACAGGGGCTTCGATCACCCCTCCACTTT.